The following is a T cell receptor beta chain sequence with its context. Its antigen is unknown. From germline, CDR1 is MDHEN and CDR2 SYDVKM. There are 14 residues in the CDR3. Trimming stripped 5 bases from V and 0 bases from J, with 10 bases between. The source of the sample is a study of identifying expanded T cells in peripheral blood. Whole-study results and caveats: Technical replicates showed around 1.1 changed clones; two weeks 15 to 20; four weeks 19. Approximately two-week clone count variance significantly increased as total template count grew.

TCRdb keeps only in-frame clones here, not all; method: immunoSEQ multiplex PCR. This table has under 95,000 clones, about 89% appearing once. Collection occurred without any documented infections or immune events in donors. The material sequenced was blood. This clonotype was obtained from a person aged 18 to 70 in good health. V and J are TRBV28 and TRBJ2-5; D not resolved. CDR3 DNA sequence: TGTGCCAGCAGTCGGTCTCCGTACCAAGAGACCCAGTACTTC. It is translated as CASSRSPYQETQYF.